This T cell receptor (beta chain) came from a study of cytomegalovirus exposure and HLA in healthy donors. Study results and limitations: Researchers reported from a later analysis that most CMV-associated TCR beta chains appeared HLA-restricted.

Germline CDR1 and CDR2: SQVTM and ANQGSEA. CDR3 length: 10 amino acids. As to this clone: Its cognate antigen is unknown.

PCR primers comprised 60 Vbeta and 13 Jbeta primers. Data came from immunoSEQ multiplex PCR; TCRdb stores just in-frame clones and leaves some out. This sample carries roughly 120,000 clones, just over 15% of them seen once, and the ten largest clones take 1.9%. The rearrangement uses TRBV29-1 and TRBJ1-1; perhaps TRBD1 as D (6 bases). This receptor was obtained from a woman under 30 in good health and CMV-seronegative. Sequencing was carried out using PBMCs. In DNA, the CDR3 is TGCGCAGGGGAGAACACTGAAGCTTTCTTT. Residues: CAGENTEAFF.